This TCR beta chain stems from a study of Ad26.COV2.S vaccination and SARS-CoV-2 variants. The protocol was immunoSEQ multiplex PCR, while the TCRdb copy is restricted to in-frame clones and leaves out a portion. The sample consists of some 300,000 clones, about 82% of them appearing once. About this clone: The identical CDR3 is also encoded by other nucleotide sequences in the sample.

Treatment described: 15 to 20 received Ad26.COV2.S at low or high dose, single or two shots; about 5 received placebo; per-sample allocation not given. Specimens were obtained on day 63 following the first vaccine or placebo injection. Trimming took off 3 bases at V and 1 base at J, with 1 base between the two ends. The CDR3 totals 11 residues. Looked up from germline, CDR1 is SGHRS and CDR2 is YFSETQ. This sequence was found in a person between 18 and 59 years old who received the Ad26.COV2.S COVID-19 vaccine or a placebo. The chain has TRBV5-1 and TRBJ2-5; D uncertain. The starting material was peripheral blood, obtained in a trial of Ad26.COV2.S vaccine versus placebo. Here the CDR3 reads CASSSQETQYF. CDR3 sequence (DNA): TGCGCCAGCAGCTCCCAAGAGACCCAGTACTTC.